This entry features one TCR beta chain sequence. The specificity of this receptor is unknown. Per-base qualities were not stored, and no clone one base away is much larger. The data originate from a study of blood T cell repertoires in COVID-19 (dated by TCRdb to about 2020). Turning to the overall study: Samples from collaborators originated in the United States, Italy and Spain and spanned both the acute and convalescent phases of COVID-19. The prospective study material was composed of cDNA or gDNA derived from T cells, B-cell-depleted T cells, or PBMCs. Deeply sampled blood TCRbeta repertoires from subjects exposed to, actively infected with, or recovered from COVID-19 were included in the dataset. The repertoires were made available in a free public database intended to serve as a resource for research on the immune response to SARS-CoV-2. Sample metadata almost always included a de-identified subject ID, COVID-19 status, age in years and sex. Where HLA class I and class II types were available, the types were taken from metadata supplied by the sample provider, not from assay-based typing. Samples were obtained from the ongoing ImmuneRACE study (first 160 participants) and from 1,254 subjects provided by 6 global collaborators. Paper-wide results and their limitations: The quantity of clinical and demographic metadata differed by source and by participant and was supplied without curation.

TCRbeta CDR3 regions were amplified from genomic DNA using the immunoSEQ Assay, a bias-controlled multiplex PCR. Per the original workflow: Nucleated cell counts per sample were estimated from amplification of reference gene primers within the assay. To quantify the absolute abundance of each unique TCRbeta CDR3 rearrangement, sequence reads were collapsed and filtered. For each sample, productive Simpson clonality was calculated as the square root of Simpson's diversity index over productive rearrangements. The table comes from immuneACCESS by way of TCRdb, which keeps in-frame sequences with V and J called. Part of the clones is missing from these tables; in studies checked, under half for an unresolved V gene and the rest for unknown reasons. V and J calls and clone size are those listed in that table; D and trimming were worked out from the DNA. The sample table contains 280,000 or so clones; only one count was recorded for more than 75% of them. The leading ten clones occupy approximately 2% of the sample.

Another Seattle source contributed samples from volunteer blood donors who had recovered from COVID-19. The collaborating institutions used their own protocols to collect whole blood in K2EDTA tubes. For TCRbeta analysis, collaborators shipped samples in one of three forms: frozen whole blood, isolated PBMCs, or DNA extracted from either of those sample types. Its CDR3 holds 14 amino acids, cysteine through phenylalanine. This entry keeps only the CDR3 DNA: 42 bases, framed from base 1. A distance of 6 bases separates the germline ends of V and J, which lose 4 bases and 0 bases respectively. The germline V gene supplies CDR1 SNHLY and CDR2 FYNNEI.

This sequence originates from a woman between 25 and 40 years old who had recovered from COVID-19. The chain links TRBV2 with TRBJ2-2; no D segment can be confidently identified. Sequenced: peripheral blood. CDR3 sequence: CASSATPNTGELFF. The DNA is as follows: TGTGCCAGCAGTGCCACACCGAACACCGGGGAGCTGTTTTTT.